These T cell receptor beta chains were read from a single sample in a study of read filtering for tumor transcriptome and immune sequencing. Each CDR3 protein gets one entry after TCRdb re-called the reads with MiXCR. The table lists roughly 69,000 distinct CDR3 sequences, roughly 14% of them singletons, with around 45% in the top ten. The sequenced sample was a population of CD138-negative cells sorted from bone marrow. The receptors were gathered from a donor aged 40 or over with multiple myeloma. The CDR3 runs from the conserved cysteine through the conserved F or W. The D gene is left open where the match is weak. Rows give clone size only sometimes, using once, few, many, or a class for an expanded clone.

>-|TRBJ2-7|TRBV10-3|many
TGTGCCATCAGTGAGGCCGGGAGTCGCAGCTCCTACGAGCAGTACTTC
CAISEAGSRSSYEQYF
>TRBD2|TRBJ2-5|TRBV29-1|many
TGCAGCGTTGACCTAGCGGGAGGGCTGGGAGAGACCCAGTACTTC
CSVDLAGGLGETQYF
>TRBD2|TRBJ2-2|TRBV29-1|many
TGCAGCGTTACCTTATATGGACTAGCGGGAGATGCCGGGGAGCTGTTTTTT
CSVTLYGLAGDAGELFF
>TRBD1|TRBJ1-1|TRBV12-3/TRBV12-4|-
TGTGCCAGCAGTACCACGGGACAGGGCGTTACCACTGAAGCTTTCTTT
CASSTTGQGVTTEAFF
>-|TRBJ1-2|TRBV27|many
TGTGCCAGCAGTTTAGGGCGCAACTATGGCTACACCTTC
CASSLGRNYGYTF
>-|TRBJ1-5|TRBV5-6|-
TGTGCCAGCAGCTTCTGGACGGGGGTTTATCAGCCCCAGCATTTT
CASSFWTGVYQPQHF
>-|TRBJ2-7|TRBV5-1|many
TGCGCCAGCAGCCCGTCCTACGAGCAGTACTTC
CASSPSYEQYF
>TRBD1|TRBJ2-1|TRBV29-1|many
TGCAGCGTTGAAGGTCCGGGACAGGGGTCAAATGAGCAGTTCTTC
CSVEGPGQGSNEQFF
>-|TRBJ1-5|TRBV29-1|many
TGCAGCGTTGAACAAGGTAGCAATCAGCCCCAGCATTTT
CSVEQGSNQPQHF
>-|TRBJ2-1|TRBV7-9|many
TGTGCCAGCAGCTTAGCGGCTAAAGGGAACGATGAGCAGTTCTTC
CASSLAAKGNDEQFF
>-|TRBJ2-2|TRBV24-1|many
TGTGCCACCAGTGATACACCGGGGGCAGGGGGATACACCGGGGAGCTGTTTTTT
CATSDTPGAGGYTGELFF
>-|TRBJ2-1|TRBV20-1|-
TGCAGTGCTCCTCCCCCCCGGGAGACACCCTACAATGAGCAGTTCTTC
CSAPPPRETPYNEQFF
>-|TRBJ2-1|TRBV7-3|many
TGTGCCAGCAGCTCCCCTGGGGCTGAGCAGTTCTTC
CASSSPGAEQFF
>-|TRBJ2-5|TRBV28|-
TGTGCCAGCAGCCCTATAGTGGAAGAGACCCAGTACTTC
CASSPIVEETQYF
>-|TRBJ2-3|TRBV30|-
TGTGCCTGGAGTGTGGAGGGCCTGAATACGCAGTATTTT
CAWSVEGLNTQYF
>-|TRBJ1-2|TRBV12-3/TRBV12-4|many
TGTGCCAGCAGTTTAGATAGGAGTCAGCTCTATGGCTACACCTTC
CASSLDRSQLYGYTF
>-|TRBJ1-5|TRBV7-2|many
TGTGCCAGCAGCTTGCTAGCCAAGGTTAGCAATCAGCCCCAGCATTTT
CASSLLAKVSNQPQHF
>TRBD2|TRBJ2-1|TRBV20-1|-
TGCAGTGCTTCCGGGACTAGCAGGAGCTCCTACAATGAGCAGTTCTTC
CSASGTSRSSYNEQFF
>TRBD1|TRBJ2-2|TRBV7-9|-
TGTGCCAGCAGTAAACAGGGGGCGCTGGACACCGGGGAGCTGTTTTTT
CASSKQGALDTGELFF
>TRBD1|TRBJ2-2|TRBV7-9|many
TGTGCCAGCAGCTTACCCCCTTGGCGGACAGGGAACACCGGGGAGCTGTTTTTT
CASSLPPWRTGNTGELFF
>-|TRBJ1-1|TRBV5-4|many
TGTGCCAGCAGACAGCCGAACACTGAAGCTTTCTTT
CASRQPNTEAFF
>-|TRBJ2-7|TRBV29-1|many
TGCAGCGTTGAAGTAGGGGGACTAAACTACGAGCAGTACTTC
CSVEVGGLNYEQYF
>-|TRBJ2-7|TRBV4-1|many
TGCGCCAGCAGCCGAATTGGAGACGAGCAGTACTTC
CASSRIGDEQYF
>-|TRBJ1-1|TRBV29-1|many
TGCAGCGGGGTAAACACTGAAGCTTTCTTT
CSGVNTEAFF
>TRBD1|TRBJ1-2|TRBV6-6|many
TGTGCCAGCAGTCGGCCGGGACAGGGAGACTATGGCTACACCTTC
CASSRPGQGDYGYTF
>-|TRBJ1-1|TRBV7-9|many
TGTGCCAGCAGCTTAGAGCCCCACGAAGTCGCTTTCTTT
CASSLEPHEVAFF